The 7 T cell receptor beta chains below all came from one sample that was sequenced in a study of T-cell reconstitution after alpha-beta-depleted transplantation in children. The TCRbeta library incorporated unique molecular identifiers. TCRdb fed the PCR reads into MiXCR, producing one record per CDR3 protein. The sample includes fewer than 250,000 distinct CDR3 sequences, approximately 17% of them seen just once. The input for sequencing was PBMCs, mostly from graft donor cells, taken 360 days after TCRalphabeta/CD19-depleted stem cell transplant. These receptors originate from a male patient aged 2 to 9 who had a stem cell transplant for acute lymphoblastic leukemia, so the T cells may come from the graft donor.

In its sample, this clonotype was seen many times. The V and J genes are TRBV20-1 and TRBJ2-7; possibly TRBD1 for D (6 bases). The CDR3 extends over 14 amino acids. Per the germline V gene, CDR1 is DFQATT and CDR2 is SNEGSKA (reference sequence). The germline V and J ends were trimmed by 6 bases and 0 bases, with 15 bases remaining between them. CDR3 DNA sequence: TGCAGTGCACACCGGGACACCAACTCCTACGAGCAGTACTTC. This gives the protein CSAHRDTNSYEQYF.

This clonotype occurred many times. This chain connects TRBV11-2 to TRBJ2-7; 9 bases line up with TRBD2. Germline lookup yields CDR1 SGHAT and CDR2 FQNNGV. CDR3 size: 14 residues. Germline trimming cut 1 base from V and 7 bases from J; bases unmatched to any gene: 5. CDR3 sequence: CASSLVWTSEEQYF. The CDR3 DNA reads TGTGCCAGCAGCTTAGTCTGGACTAGCGAGGAGCAGTACTTC.

The chain employs TRBV27 and TRBJ1-2; 7 bases match TRBD1. CDR3 length: 18 residues. The junction had 14 bases not matched to a gene; V was cut back by 2 bases and J by 2 bases. Germline V gives CDR1 MNHEY, CDR2 SMNVEV (reference sequence). The CDR3 sequence is CASSLIFRAGGQNYGYTF. The CDR3 coding sequence is TGTGCCAGCAGTTTAATCTTTCGGGCAGGGGGACAGAACTATGGCTACACCTTC.

This clonotype was seen ten or more times. This sequence joins TRBV27 and TRBJ2-7, with 7 bases matching TRBD1. The CDR3 extends over 15 amino acids. J was trimmed by 5 bases and V by 0 bases; bases with no gene match: 7. In germline, CDR1 is MNHEY, CDR2 SMNVEV (reference sequence). CDR3 bases: TGTGCCAGCAGTTTATCTTACAGGGGTCTGGACGAGCAGTACTTC. Protein product: CASSLSYRGLDEQYF.

The V and J genes are TRBV2 and TRBJ1-5; D gene unclear. Trimming removed 4 bases from V and 2 bases from J, with 12 bases in between. The CDR3 length is 15 residues. Germline-derived CDR1 and CDR2 are SNHLY and FYNNEI. CDR3 nucleotide sequence: TGTGCCAGCAGTGTGGACCGAAGTCGCAATCAGCCCCAGCATTTT. This sequence encodes CASSVDRSRNQPQHF.

Notes on this clonotype: The junction departs from germline at one end; a sequencing error may be responsible. The chain employs TRBV20-1 and TRBJ1-5; 8 bases are a match to TRBD1. CDR3 length: 15 residues. Germline CDR1 is DFQATT and CDR2 is SNEGSKA (reference sequence). The CDR3 DNA sequence: TGCTGTGCTAGAGTTCCTTCAGGGGGCAACCAGCCCCAGCATTTT. It codes for CCARVPSGGNQPQHF.

This clonotype occurred many times. The V call is TRBV5-4, the J call TRBJ2-1; 9 bases map to TRBD1. The CDR3 runs 15 residues. Germline CDR1 reads SGHNT; CDR2 reads YYREEE (reference sequence). V shed 5 bases and J 3 bases; nucleotides not matched to a gene: 6. In nucleotides, the CDR3 is TGTGCCAGCAGATTAGGACAGGGGATCTACAATGAGCAGTTCTTC. Translating gives CASRLGQGIYNEQFF.